This T cell receptor (beta chain) was sequenced for a study of metastatic and nonmetastatic thyroid tumors. Germline values: CDR1 MNHEY, CDR2 SVGEGT. The CDR3 extends over 15 amino acids. Trimming removed 3 bases from V and 5 bases from J, with 14 bases in between. Using MiXCR, TCRdb re-called clones from the PCR reads. The repertoire holds under 15,000 clones, with 30% to 35% as singletons. This clone was found a few times. No treatment had been given to any patient before thyroid surgery. The V gene is TRBV6-2 or TRBV6-3, the J gene TRBJ2-1; D gene ambiguous. The sample consisted of tumor tissue. The TCR sequence derives from a female donor with papillary thyroid cancer or a benign thyroid nodule (not recorded which). Some clones in this sample may be carry-over from other donors' samples. The CDR3 region has the DNA TGTGCCAGCAGTTATCGGTGGAAGATCCACAATGAGCAGTTCTTC. Translated: CASSYRWKIHNEQFF.